The sequence of this TCR beta chain was determined in a study of a mutant IDH1 vaccine in newly diagnosed glioma. Study at large: Once 4-6 weeks had passed after radiotherapy alone, vaccination started, or it started with temozolomide cycles. Most had both radiotherapy and temozolomide beforehand; others had only one. General study points: Any relationship between pseudoprogression and changes in top peripheral T cell clonotypes seemed absent.

As regards this clone: Its target is unknown.

The CDR3 length is 16 residues. Germline values: CDR1 MNHEY, CDR2 SMNVEV (reference sequence). The J segment lost 5 bases and the V segment lost 5 bases, leaving 8 bases of the junction unmatched. Indicated time point: week 23, last vaccination. Doses of 300 ug of mutant IDH1 20-mer peptide were given with topical imiquimod. Only in-frame clones appear in the TCRdb table, and some are missing; sequencing was by immunoSEQ multiplex PCR. The sample has about 81,000 clones; 85% are singletons. The chain carries TRBV27 and TRBJ2-5; 13 bases are a match to TRBD2. The clonotype was recovered from a man aged 30-40 years with glioma. Some clones in this sample may be carry-over from other donors' samples. This material consisted of PBMCs, taken from a glioma patient whose treatment included an IDH1 peptide vaccine. CDR3 nucleotides: TGTGCCAGCAGTCAAACTAGCGGGAGGGCCCGGGAGACCCAGTACTTC. Its translation: CASSQTSGRARETQYF.